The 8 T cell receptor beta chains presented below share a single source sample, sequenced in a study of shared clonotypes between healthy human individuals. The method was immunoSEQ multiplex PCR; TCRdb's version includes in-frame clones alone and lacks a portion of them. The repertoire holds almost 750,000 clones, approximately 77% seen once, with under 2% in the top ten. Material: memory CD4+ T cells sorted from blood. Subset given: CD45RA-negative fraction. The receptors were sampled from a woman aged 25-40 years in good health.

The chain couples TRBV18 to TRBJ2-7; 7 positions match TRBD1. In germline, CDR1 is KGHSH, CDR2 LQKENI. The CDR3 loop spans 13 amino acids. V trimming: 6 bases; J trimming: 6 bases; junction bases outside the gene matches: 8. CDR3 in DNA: TGTGCCAGCTCCCCCAACAGGGGTAGCGAGCAGTACTTC. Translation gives CASSPNRGSEQYF.

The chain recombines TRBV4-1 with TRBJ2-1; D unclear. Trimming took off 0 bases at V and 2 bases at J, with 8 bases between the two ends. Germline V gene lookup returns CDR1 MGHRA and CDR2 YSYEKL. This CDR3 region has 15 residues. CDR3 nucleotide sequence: TGCGCCAGCAGCCAAGAGAGCGCCGCCTACAATGAGCAGTTCTTC. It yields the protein CASSQESAAYNEQFF.

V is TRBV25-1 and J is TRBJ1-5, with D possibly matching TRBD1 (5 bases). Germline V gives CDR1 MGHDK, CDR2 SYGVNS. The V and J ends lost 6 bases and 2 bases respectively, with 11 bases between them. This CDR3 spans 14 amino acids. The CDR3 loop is CASSVTGGNQPQHF. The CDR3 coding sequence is TGTGCCAGCAGCGTCACGGGGGGCAATCAGCCCCAGCATTTT.

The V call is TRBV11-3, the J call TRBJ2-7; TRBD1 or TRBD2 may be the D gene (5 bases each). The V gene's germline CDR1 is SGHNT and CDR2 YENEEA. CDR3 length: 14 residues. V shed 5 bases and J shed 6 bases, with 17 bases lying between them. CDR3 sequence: CASSRDATVVEQYF. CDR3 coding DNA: TGTGCCAGCAGCCGGGACGCCACGGTTGTCGAGCAGTACTTC. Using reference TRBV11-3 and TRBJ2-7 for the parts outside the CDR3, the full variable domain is EAGVVQSPRYKIIEKKQPVAFWCNPISGHNTLYWYLQNLGQGPELLIRYENEEAVDDSQLPKDRFSAERLKGVDSTLKIQPAELGDSAVYLCASSRDATVVEQYFGPGTRLTVT.

Here the CDR3 DNA reads TGCGCCAGCAGCCAAGTAAGAACAGGCCCAGATAACTATGGCTACACCTTC. The encoded protein is CASSQVRTGPDNYGYTF. V usage is TRBV4-1 and J usage is TRBJ1-2; a possible D gene is TRBD1 (5 bases). Germline CDR1 is MGHRA and CDR2 is YSYEKL. The CDR3 is 17 residues long. The V gene lost 1 base and the J gene lost 1 base, with 16 bases spanning the gap.

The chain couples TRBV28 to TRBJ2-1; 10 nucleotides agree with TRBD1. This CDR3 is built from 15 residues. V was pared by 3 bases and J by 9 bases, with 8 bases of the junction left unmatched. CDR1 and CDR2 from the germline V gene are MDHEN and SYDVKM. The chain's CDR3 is CASSFGTGVPGEQFF. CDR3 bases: TGTGCCAGCAGTTTTGGGACAGGGGTCCCGGGTGAGCAGTTCTTC.

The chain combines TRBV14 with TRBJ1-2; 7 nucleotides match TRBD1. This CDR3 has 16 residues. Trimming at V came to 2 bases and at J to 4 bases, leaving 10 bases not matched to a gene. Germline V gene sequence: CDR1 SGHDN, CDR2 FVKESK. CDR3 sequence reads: CASSQTGVDQSYGYTF. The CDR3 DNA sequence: TGTGCCAGCAGCCAAACAGGGGTCGATCAGAGCTATGGCTACACCTTC.

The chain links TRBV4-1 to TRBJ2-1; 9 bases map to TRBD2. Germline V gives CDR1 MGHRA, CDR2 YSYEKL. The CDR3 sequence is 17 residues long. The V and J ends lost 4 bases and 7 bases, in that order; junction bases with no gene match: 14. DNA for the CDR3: TGCGCCAGCAGCCCAATCCCTTTGCGGGAGGGCCGGAATGAGCAGTTCTTC. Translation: CASSPIPLREGRNEQFF.